This TCR beta chain was retrieved from a study of post-analysis software for immune sequencing data. Study observations and caveats: Comparison of patients with controls showed five TRBV segments more frequent in patients, TRBV5-6, TRBV5-1 and TRBV20-1 among them.

Germline CDR1 and CDR2: MNHEY and SMNVEV (reference sequence). V was cut by 5 bases and J by 0 bases, with 14 bases left in between. The CDR3 sequence is 16 residues long. Built from TCR beta cDNA, the libraries had unique molecular identifiers in them. TCRdb itself ran the PCR reads through MiXCR, one entry per CDR3 protein. Here the sample spans fewer than 850,000 distinct CDR3 sequences, about 32% being singletons. Concerning this clonotype itself: Its cognate antigen is unknown.

The sequenced sample was blood. The source is a girl aged 10-17 years with multiple sclerosis. The gene calls are TRBV27 and TRBJ1-5; a weak D match, TRBD1 (6 bases). CDR3 DNA sequence: TGTGCCAGCAGTGAACAGGGTGGGTTTAGCAATCAGCCCCAGCATTTT. Translation gives CASSEQGGFSNQPQHF.